These 24 T cell receptor beta chains came from one sample sequenced in a study of neurological immune-mediated disorders. TCRdb itself ran the 5' RACE reads through MiXCR, one entry per CDR3 protein. The sample has about 52,000 distinct CDR3 sequences; approximately 3.9% are singletons. Source material: PBMCs. These TCRs come from a man between 60 and 75 years old with multiple sclerosis.

This clonotype showed up many times. The rearrangement uses TRBV20-1 and TRBJ1-6, with TRBD1 matching over 8 bases. The CDR3 is 13 residues long. The junction had 3 bases not matched to a gene; V was cut back by 0 bases and J by 11 bases. The germline V gene encodes CDR1 DFQATT and CDR2 SNEGSKA (reference sequence). The CDR3 protein is CSAREDRDTPLHF. The CDR3 DNA sequence: TGCAGTGCTAGAGAGGACAGGGATACACCCCTCCACTTT.

This clonotype was picked up many times. This chain uses TRBV5-6 with TRBJ1-1, with TRBD1 identical over 7 bases. CDR3 size: 14 residues. CDR1 SGHDT and CDR2 YYEEEE come from the germline V gene. After removal of 3 bases from V and 3 bases from J, the junction contained 5 bases not matched to a gene. The CDR3 loop is CASSSLGQDTEAFF. As DNA, the CDR3 is TGTGCCAGCAGCTCTCTTGGACAGGACACTGAAGCTTTCTTT. Based on the CDR3 plus reference TRBV5-6 and TRBJ1-1, the full variable domain is DAGVTQSPTHLIKTRGQQVTLRCSPKSGHDTVSWYQQALGQGPQFIFQYYEEEERQRGNFPDRFSGHQFPNYSSELNVNALLLGDSALYLCASSSLGQDTEAFFGQGTRLTVV.

This clonotype occurred many times. J is TRBJ1-1 and V is TRBV20-1; no firm D call. CDR3 size: 15 residues. Trimming removed 2 bases at V and 1 base at J, with 14 bases between. Per germline, CDR1 DFQATT and CDR2 SNEGSKA (reference sequence). In DNA form, the CDR3 reads TGCAGTGCTAGAAGGCCCAGGAGAACGAACACTGAAGCTTTCTTT. Protein product: CSARRPRRTNTEAFF.

CDR3 nucleotides: TGCAGCGTTTCCACTGAAGCTTTCTTT. It is translated as CSVSTEAFF. The chain has TRBV29-1 and TRBJ1-1; D gene ambiguous. Trimming took 5 bases from V and 4 from J, leaving 2 bases between them. The CDR3 is made up of 9 amino acids. Germline V gene sequence: CDR1 SQVTM, CDR2 ANQGSEA.

This clonotype was detected ten times or more. The genes are TRBV6-1 and TRBJ2-7, with 9 positions matching TRBD2. CDR1 MNHNS and CDR2 SASEGT come from the germline V gene. V gave up 4 bases and J gave up 7 bases; unmatched junction bases: 11. The CDR3 has 15 amino acids. The CDR3 DNA reads as TGTGCCAGCAGTGTCTCTATTAGCGGGAGTCAAGAGCAGTACTTC. Residues: CASSVSISGSQEQYF.

This clonotype was counted many times. The chain is built from TRBV20-1 and TRBJ2-1; tentative D call: TRBD1 (5 bases). Between the trimmed V and J ends, which lost 4 bases and 2 bases, there was a span of 9 bases. This CDR3 is 13 amino acids long. In germline, CDR1 is DFQATT, CDR2 SNEGSKA (reference sequence). CDR3: CSAKGETYNEQFF. The CDR3 bases are TGCAGTGCTAAAGGGGAAACCTACAATGAGCAGTTCTTC.

This clonotype came up many times. V gene TRBV24-1 combines with J gene TRBJ2-3; 11 positions agree with TRBD2. CDR1 and CDR2 (germline): KGHDR, SFDVKD. This CDR3 region has 16 residues. J lost 1 base, V lost 4 bases, and 3 bases had no gene match. The CDR3 is CATSDQLAGGTDTQYF. DNA for the CDR3: TGTGCCACCAGTGACCAACTAGCGGGAGGCACAGATACGCAGTATTTT.

This clonotype occurred many times. V and J are TRBV12-5 and TRBJ2-3; TRBD2 agrees at 10 bases. The CDR3 extends over 16 amino acids. Trimming cost V 6 bases and J 6 bases; bases outside gene matches: 12. Per the germline V gene, CDR1 is LGHNT and CDR2 is FRNRAP. The CDR3 loop reads CASGLSAGGQGDTQYF. The CDR3 DNA sequence: TGTGCTAGTGGACTTTCAGCGGGAGGGCAGGGTGATACGCAGTATTTT.

This clonotype was seen at least ten times. This chain joins TRBV7-3 and TRBJ2-3, with D perhaps being TRBD1 or TRBD2 (5 bases each). V shed 5 bases and J shed 4 bases, with 13 bases lying between them. This CDR3 is 14 amino acids long. Germline V gives CDR1 SGHTA, CDR2 FQGTGA. The CDR3 nucleotides read TGTGCCAGCAGCAAAACTGGGGGAGCAGATACGCAGTATTTT. Its protein product is CASSKTGGADTQYF.

This clonotype was recorded many times. The chain has TRBV3-1 and TRBJ2-3; 9 bases match TRBD1. The CDR3 contains 13 residues. Germline values: CDR1 LGHDT, CDR2 YNNKEL (reference sequence). The V and J ends lost 9 bases and 3 bases, in that order; junction bases with no gene match: 4. The CDR3 DNA sequence: TGTGCCAGTTCGACAGGGGGAACAGATACGCAGTATTTT. Amino acids: CASSTGGTDTQYF.

This clonotype was observed many times. The chain has TRBV5-1 and TRBJ1-5; D unclear. The germline V gene encodes CDR1 SGHRS and CDR2 YFSETQ. CDR3 length equals 14 residues. V shed 4 bases and J shed 2 bases, with 10 bases lying between them. This CDR3 is CASSPLPGNQPQHF. The CDR3, as DNA: TGCGCCAGCAGCCCGCTGCCGGGCAATCAGCCCCAGCATTTT.

Many counts were recorded for this clonotype. CDR3 loop: CASSEVSGANVLTF. The CDR3 DNA follows: TGTGCCAGCAGTGAAGTCTCTGGGGCCAACGTCCTGACTTTC. The chain links TRBV6-1 to TRBJ2-6; D ambiguous. The CDR3 extends over 14 amino acids. The V end was cut by 1 base, the J end by 0 bases, with 1 base between. The V gene's germline CDR1 is MNHNS and CDR2 SASEGT.

Note on this clonotype: One end of the junction is discordant with germline, which a read error may explain. The J gene is TRBJ1-6, the V gene TRBV7-8, with a weak D call TRBD1 (6 bases). Per the germline V gene, CDR1 is SGHVS and CDR2 is FQNEAQ. The CDR3 is 14 amino acids. The CDR3 loop reads CASSLGGGITTLNF. The CDR3 DNA reads as TGTGCCAGCAGCTTAGGAGGGGGAATTACAACCCTCAACTTT.

In its sample, this clonotype ranks as medium-sized. The chain has TRBV20-1 and TRBJ2-1, with 13 bases lining up with TRBD2. The CDR3 is 15 residues long. Germline values: CDR1 DFQATT, CDR2 SNEGSKA (reference sequence). Trimming cost V 0 bases and J 8 bases; bases outside gene matches: 4. CDR3: CSARDWTSGSHEQFF. The CDR3 DNA follows: TGCAGTGCTAGAGATTGGACTAGCGGGAGCCATGAGCAGTTCTTC.

The chain couples TRBV7-9 to TRBJ2-3; 8 positions agree with TRBD2. V was pared by 5 bases and J by 5 bases, with 12 bases of the junction left unmatched. Germline values: CDR1 SEHNR, CDR2 FQNEAQ (reference sequence). This CDR3 is built from 16 residues. This CDR3 is CASSPFSRGAQDTQYF. The DNA of the CDR3 is TGTGCCAGCAGCCCCTTTTCGCGGGGGGCGCAAGATACGCAGTATTTT.

In its sample, this clonotype was seen many times. V is TRBV20-1 and J is TRBJ2-7, with D possibly being TRBD1 (6 bases). Trimming removed 6 bases from V and 6 bases from J, with 21 bases in between. Germline lookup yields CDR1 DFQATT and CDR2 SNEGSKA (reference sequence). The CDR3 is 14 amino acids. The CDR3 bases are TGCAGTGCCGTCCGGGACACACGAACGGGCGAGCAGTACTTC. This gives the protein CSAVRDTRTGEQYF.

This clonotype was counted ten times or more. The chain has TRBV7-8 and TRBJ2-2; 9 bases agree with TRBD2. Germline V CDR1 and CDR2: SGHVS, FQNEAQ. This CDR3 is built from 13 residues. Losses at the gene ends were 5 bases for V and 7 bases for J; bases not matched to a gene: 2. CDR3 nucleotide sequence: TGTGCCAGCAGCCCGCGGGAGGGCGGGGAGCTGTTTTTT. Translating gives CASSPREGGELFF. The complete variable domain, with remaining parts taken from reference TRBV7-8 and TRBJ2-2, reads GAGVSQSPRYKVAKRGQDVALRCDPISGHVSLFWYQQALGQGPEFLTYFQNEAQLDKSGLPSDRFFAERPEGSVSTLKIQRTQQEDSAVYLCASSPREGGELFFGEGSRLTVL.

The table lists this clonotype with many counts. The chain recombines TRBV20-1 with TRBJ1-5, with a tentative D call TRBD1 (6 bases). CDR1 is DFQATT and CDR2 is SNEGSKA in the germline V gene (reference sequence). The V end lost 2 bases, the J end lost 5 bases, and 10 bases lay between the germline ends. CDR3 length: 13 amino acids. The CDR3 loop is CSARQGLDQPQHF. Here the CDR3 DNA reads TGCAGTGCTAGACAGGGGTTGGATCAGCCCCAGCATTTT.

This clonotype was counted many times. The CDR3 coding sequence is TGTGCCAGCCTCTCTGGAAACACCATATATTTT. Protein sequence: CASLSGNTIYF. The rearrangement joins TRBV6-5 to TRBJ1-3, with unresolved D. The germline V and J ends were trimmed by 8 bases and 0 bases, with 2 bases remaining between them. CDR1 and CDR2 (germline): MNHEY, SVGAGI. This CDR3 comprises 11 residues.

V gene TRBV5-5 combines with J gene TRBJ2-7, with 8 bases that match TRBD1. The V and J ends lost 7 bases and 3 bases, in that order; junction bases with no gene match: 9. The CDR3 has 14 residues. CDR1 and CDR2 from the germline V gene are SGHKS and YYEKEE (reference sequence). CDR3 in DNA: TGTGCCAGCGCCCGACAGGGGCTAAACTACGAGCAGTACTTC. Protein product: CASARQGLNYEQYF.

This clonotype has at least ten counts. The V and J genes are TRBV5-1 and TRBJ2-7; D uncertain. The CDR3 consists of 15 residues. V was pared by 4 bases and J by 2 bases, with 16 bases between. Germline V lookup: CDR1 SGHRS, CDR2 YFSETQ. The CDR3 sequence is CASSPDVLGPYEQYF. The CDR3 nucleotides are TGCGCCAGCAGCCCCGACGTCCTGGGCCCCTACGAGCAGTACTTC.

This clonotype was seen many times. V is TRBV10-3 and J is TRBJ1-5; unclear D gene. This CDR3 contains 15 residues. The V end lost 0 bases, the J end lost 9 bases, and 15 bases lay between the germline ends. The germline gives CDR1 ENHRY, CDR2 SYGVKD. The DNA for the CDR3 is TGTGCCATCAGTGAGTCCGGTAACCGGGTGCGGCCCCAGCATTTT. Translated, it gives CAISESGNRVRPQHF.

Many counts were recorded for this clonotype. This rearrangement joins TRBV24-1 to TRBJ2-1, with 7 positions matching TRBD2. The V gene end was trimmed by 5 bases and the J gene end by 9 bases; junction bases not matched to a gene: 12. This CDR3 region has 15 residues. Germline V gene data show CDR1 as KGHDR and CDR2 as SFDVKD. The CDR3 loop reads CATSVPSGATIEQFF. For the CDR3, the DNA is TGTGCCACCAGTGTGCCTAGCGGAGCCACAATTGAGCAGTTCTTC.

Ten or more counts support this clonotype. The gene calls are TRBV5-1 and TRBJ2-3, with TRBD1 matching 8 bases. V trimming: 7 bases; J trimming: 5 bases; junction bases outside the gene matches: 9. Germline values: CDR1 SGHRS, CDR2 YFSETQ. The CDR3 loop spans 14 amino acids. The CDR3 sequence is CASGPGGPGDTQYF. CDR3 DNA sequence: TGCGCCAGCGGACCAGGGGGCCCCGGAGATACGCAGTATTTT.